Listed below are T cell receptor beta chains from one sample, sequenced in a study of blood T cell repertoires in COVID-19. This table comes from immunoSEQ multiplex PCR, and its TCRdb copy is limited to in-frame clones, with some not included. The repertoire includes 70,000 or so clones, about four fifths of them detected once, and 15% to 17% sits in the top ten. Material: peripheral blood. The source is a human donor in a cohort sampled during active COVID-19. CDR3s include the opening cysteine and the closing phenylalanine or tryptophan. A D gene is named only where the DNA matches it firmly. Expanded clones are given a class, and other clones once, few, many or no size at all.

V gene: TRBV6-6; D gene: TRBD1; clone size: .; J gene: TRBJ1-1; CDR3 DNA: TGTGCCAGTGACAGGGGCAACACTGAAGCTTTCTTT; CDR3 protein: CASDRGNTEAFF
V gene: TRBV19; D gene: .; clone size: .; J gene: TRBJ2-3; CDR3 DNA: TGTGCCAGTAGTGAGGGTAGCACAGATACGCAGTATTTT; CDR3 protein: CASSEGSTDTQYF
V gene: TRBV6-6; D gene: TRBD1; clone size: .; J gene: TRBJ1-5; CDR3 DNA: TGTGCCAGCAGTTACCCTGCGGGACAGGGGAATCAGCCCCAGCATTTT; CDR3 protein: CASSYPAGQGNQPQHF
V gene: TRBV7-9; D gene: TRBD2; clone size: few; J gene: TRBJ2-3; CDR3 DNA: TGTGCCAGCAGCCGTAGCGGGAACACAGATACGCAGTATTTT; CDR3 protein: CASSRSGNTDTQYF
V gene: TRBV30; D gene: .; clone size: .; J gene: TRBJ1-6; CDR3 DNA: TGTGCCTGGCGTCGCGAACTCAATAATTCACCCCTCCACTTT; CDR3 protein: CAWRRELNNSPLHF
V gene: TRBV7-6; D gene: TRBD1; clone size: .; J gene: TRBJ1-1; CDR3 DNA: TGTGCCAGCAGCGCGACAGGGGGAAACAGAAACACTGAAGCTTTCTTT; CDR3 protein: CASSATGGNRNTEAFF
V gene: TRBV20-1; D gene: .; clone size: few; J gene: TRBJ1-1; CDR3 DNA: TGCAGTGCTAGTCCCGGTGGGCCAGAAGCTTTCTTT; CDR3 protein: CSASPGGPEAFF
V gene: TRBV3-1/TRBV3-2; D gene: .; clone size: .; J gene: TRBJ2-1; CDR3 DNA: TGTGCCAGCAGCCAAGCGGCAGGGACAACCTACAATGAGCAGTTCTTC; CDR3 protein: CASSQAAGTTYNEQFF
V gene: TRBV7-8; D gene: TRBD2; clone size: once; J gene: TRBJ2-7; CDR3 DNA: TGTGCCAGCAGCTTAGGACTAGCGGGAGGTGAGCAGTACTTC; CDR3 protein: CASSLGLAGGEQYF
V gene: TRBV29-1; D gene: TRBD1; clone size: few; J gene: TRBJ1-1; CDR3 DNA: TGCAGCGCCAGGACAGGACTCACTGAAGCTTTCTTT; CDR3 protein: CSARTGLTEAFF
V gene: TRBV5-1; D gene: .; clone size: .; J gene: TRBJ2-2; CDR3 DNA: TGCGCCAGCAGCTTGGAAGGGGGAAACGGGGAGCTGTTTTTT; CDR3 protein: CASSLEGGNGELFF
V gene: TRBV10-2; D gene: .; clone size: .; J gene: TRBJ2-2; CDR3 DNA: TGCGCCAGCAGTGAGTGGCTAGCGACCGGGGAGCTGTTTTTT; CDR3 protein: CASSEWLATGELFF
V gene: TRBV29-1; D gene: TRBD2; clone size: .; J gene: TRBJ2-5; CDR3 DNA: TGCAGCGTTGACTCGGGGACTAGCGGGAGAGAGACCCAGTACTTC; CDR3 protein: CSVDSGTSGRETQYF
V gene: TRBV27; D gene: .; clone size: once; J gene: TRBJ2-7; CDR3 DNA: TGTGCCAGCAGTTTCCAGGGGCAAGACTACGAGCAGTACTTC; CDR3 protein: CASSFQGQDYEQYF
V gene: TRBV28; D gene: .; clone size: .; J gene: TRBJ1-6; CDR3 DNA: TGTGCCAGCAGTCCGGTGAACTCACCCCTCCACTTT; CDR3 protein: CASSPVNSPLHF
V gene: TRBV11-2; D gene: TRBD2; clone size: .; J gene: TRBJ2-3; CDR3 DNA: TGTGCCAGCAGCTTAGGTAGCGGGAGTGATACGCAGTATTTT; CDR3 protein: CASSLGSGSDTQYF
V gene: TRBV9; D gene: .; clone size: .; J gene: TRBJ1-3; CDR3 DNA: TGTGCCAGCAGCGAAAACCAGGGGAACACCATATATTTT; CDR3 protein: CASSENQGNTIYF
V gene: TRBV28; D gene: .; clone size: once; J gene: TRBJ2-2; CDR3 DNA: TGTGCCAGCAGCTTTACGGAGGGGGGGGCCACCGGGGAGCTGTTTTTT; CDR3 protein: CASSFTEGGATGELFF
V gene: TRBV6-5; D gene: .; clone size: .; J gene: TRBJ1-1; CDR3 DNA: TGTGCCACTCCAGGGGAGGGCACTGAAGCTTTCTTT; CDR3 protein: CATPGEGTEAFF
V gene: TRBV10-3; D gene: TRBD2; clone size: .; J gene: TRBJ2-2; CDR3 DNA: TGTGCCATCAGAAACGGACTAGCGGGGACCGGGGAGCTGTTTTTT; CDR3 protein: CAIRNGLAGTGELFF
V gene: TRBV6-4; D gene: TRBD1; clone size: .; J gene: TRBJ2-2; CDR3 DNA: TGTGCCAGCAGTGACGCCCTAGGGACAGGGCGATCCGGGGAGCTGTTTTTT; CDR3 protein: CASSDALGTGRSGELFF
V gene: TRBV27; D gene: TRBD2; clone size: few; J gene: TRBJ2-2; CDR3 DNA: TGTGCCAGCAGTCCCGGGACTAGGTGGACCGGGGAGCTGTTTTTT; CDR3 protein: CASSPGTRWTGELFF
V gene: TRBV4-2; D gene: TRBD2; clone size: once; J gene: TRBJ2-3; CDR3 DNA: TGTGCCAGCAGCCAACTAGCGGGAGGGGAAGATACGCAGTATTTT; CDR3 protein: CASSQLAGGEDTQYF
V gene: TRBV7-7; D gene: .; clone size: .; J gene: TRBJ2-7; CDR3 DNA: TGTGCCAGCAGCTTTGGTCTTGAAGGAGACTACGAGCAGTACTTC; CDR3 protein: CASSFGLEGDYEQYF
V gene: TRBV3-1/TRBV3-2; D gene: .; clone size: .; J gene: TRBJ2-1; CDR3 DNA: TGTGCCAGCAGCCATGTTTATAAGTCCGAGTTGGGACTTGCCGGGGGTGAGCAGTTCTTC; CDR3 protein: CASSHVYKSELGLAGGEQFF
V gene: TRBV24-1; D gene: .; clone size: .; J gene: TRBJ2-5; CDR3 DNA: TGTGCCACCAGTGATTTGCGGGGCCAGTACTTC; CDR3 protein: CATSDLRGQYF
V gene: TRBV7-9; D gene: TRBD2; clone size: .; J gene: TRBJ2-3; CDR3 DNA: TGTGCCAGCAGCTTAGGGAGTAGCGGGACGATGATAGATACGCAGTATTTT; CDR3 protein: CASSLGSSGTMIDTQYF
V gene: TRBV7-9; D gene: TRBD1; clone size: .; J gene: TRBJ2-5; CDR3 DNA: TGTGCCAGCAGCTTAGGACAGGGGGAGACCCAGTACTTC; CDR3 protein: CASSLGQGETQYF
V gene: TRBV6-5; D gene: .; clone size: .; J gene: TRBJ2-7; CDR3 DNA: TGTGCCAGCACCGACGACAGAACCTACGAGCAGTACTTC; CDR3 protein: CASTDDRTYEQYF
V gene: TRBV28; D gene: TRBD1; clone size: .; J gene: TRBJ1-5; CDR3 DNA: TGTGCCAGCAGTTTTTCAGGGGGTAAGCATCAGCCCCAGCATTTT; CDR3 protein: CASSFSGGKHQPQHF